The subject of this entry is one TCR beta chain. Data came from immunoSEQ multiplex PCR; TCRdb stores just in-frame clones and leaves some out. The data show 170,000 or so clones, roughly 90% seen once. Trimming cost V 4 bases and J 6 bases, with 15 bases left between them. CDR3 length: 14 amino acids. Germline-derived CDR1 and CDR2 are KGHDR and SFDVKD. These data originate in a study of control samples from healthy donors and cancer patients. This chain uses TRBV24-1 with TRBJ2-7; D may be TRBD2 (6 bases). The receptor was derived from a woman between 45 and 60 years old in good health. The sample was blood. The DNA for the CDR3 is TGTGCCACCAGTGACTCGTTTGAGGGAGGCGAGCAGTACTTC. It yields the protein CATSDSFEGGEQYF.